This T cell receptor beta chain came from a study of cytomegalovirus exposure and HLA in healthy donors. The study's findings and limits: A later analysis reported that several of the most significant clusters appeared to be linked to common viral pathogens, among them Epstein-Barr virus. In vitro testing confirmed a few CMV-associated chains as specific for CMV antigens.

PCR used 60 Vbeta primers and 13 Jbeta primers. Repertoires were generated with immunoSEQ multiplex PCR, while TCRdb's copy carries only in-frame clones and drops some. The sample holds some 89,000 clones, about two thirds seen once. The CDR3 contains 16 residues. Per germline, CDR1 MDHEN and CDR2 SYDVKM. As concerns this clone: The antigen remains unidentified. At one boundary the junction diverges from the germline segment, which might be a read error.

The chain employs TRBV28 and TRBJ2-1; D might be TRBD1 (6 bases). The source of this sequence is a man in his 60s in good health and CMV-seronegative. Sequenced material: PBMCs. For the CDR3, the DNA is TGTGCCAGCAGGTTATTGAACAGGGTAATGGACAATGAGCAGTTCTTC. This encodes CASRLLNRVMDNEQFF.